A single T cell receptor (beta chain) is shown here with its context. Clones were sequenced by immunoSEQ multiplex PCR, and TCRdb holds only the in-frame ones, with some missing. The sample holds 200,000 to 250,000 clones; around 81% are singletons and the top ten take roughly 2%. The CDR3 covers 14 residues. With 3 bases removed from V and 3 bases from J, the gap between germline ends came to 11 bases. Germline V gives CDR1 SGHTA, CDR2 FQGTGA. This entry is derived from a study of blood T cell repertoires in COVID-19. Study-wide background: There were acute and convalescent COVID-19 samples, and they came from the United States, Italy and Spain. The analysed material was cDNA or gDNA that came from T cells, B-cell-depleted T cells, or PBMCs.

This receptor was identified in a man aged 30 to 39 who had recovered from COVID-19. The J gene is TRBJ1-1, the V gene TRBV7-3, with D hard to call. The sequencing sample was made of peripheral blood. The CDR3 here is CASSFGPRDTEAFF. Here the CDR3 DNA reads TGTGCCAGCAGCTTTGGGCCGCGGGACACTGAAGCTTTCTTT.